This T cell receptor (beta chain) was captured by sequencing in a study of shared clonotypes between healthy human individuals. Study as a whole: Each donor's CD8 memory used one plate, CD8 naive two, each CD4 subset three. Study results and caveats: Naive subsets usually exceeded memory subsets in estimated richness.

The table came from immunoSEQ multiplex PCR; TCRdb's copy has only in-frame clones and leaves some out. The sample lists some 1.5 million clones; approximately 98% were seen once. As for this clone: Antigen: not known.

Germline assignment: CDR1 LNHDA and CDR2 SQIVND (reference sequence). The CDR3 has 16 amino acids. V was shortened by 4 bases and J by 3 bases, with 17 bases between the two germline ends. Material for sequencing was naive CD4+ T cells sorted from blood. Subset specified: CD45RA+ positively selected. The chain links TRBV19 to TRBJ2-3, with no clear D. The sequence derives from a man aged 25-40 years in good health. The CDR3 sequence is CASSRSWNWLTDTQYF. In nucleotides, the CDR3 is TGTGCCAGTAGTAGATCTTGGAACTGGCTGACAGATACGCAGTATTTT.